The rows below give T cell receptor beta chains drawn from one sample of a study of blood T cell repertoires in COVID-19. Sequenced by immunoSEQ multiplex PCR; TCRdb stores in-frame clones only, minus some. The sample shows more than 150,000 clones, around nine tenths of them seen only once. The source material was peripheral blood. The receptor source for this set is a woman between 65 and 79 years old with COVID-19, enrolled during active disease. The CDR3 runs from the conserved cysteine through the conserved F or W. Each record gives: J gene, V gene, D gene, clone size, CDR3 DNA, CDR3 protein. The D gene is left open where the match is weak. Clone size, where shown, is once, few, many, or a class for clones that have expanded.

TRBJ1-2 | TRBV2 | . | . | TGTGCCAGCAGCGCACAAGGGGTCGGGGGCTATGGCTACACCTTC | CASSAQGVGGYGYTF
TRBJ1-6 | TRBV21-1 | . | once | TGTGCCAGCAGCATGAGGGCCCAGAATGAGGGTTCACCCCTCCACTTT | CASSMRAQNEGSPLHF
TRBJ1-1 | TRBV7-9 | TRBD1 | . | TGTGCCAGCAGCCGCCAGGGGGCCACTGAAGCTTTCTTT | CASSRQGATEAFF
TRBJ2-2 | TRBV9 | . | . | TGTGCCAGCAGCGTAGTTGATGGGCCCGGGGAGCTGTTTTTT | CASSVVDGPGELFF
TRBJ2-7 | TRBV27 | . | . | TGTGCCAGCAGTTTTACCAGCTCCTACGAGCAGTACTTC | CASSFTSSYEQYF
TRBJ2-3 | TRBV7-9 | TRBD2 | . | TGTGCCAGCTCTAGCGGAGTTAGCACAGATACGCAGTATTTT | CASSSGVSTDTQYF
TRBJ1-2 | TRBV9 | TRBD1 | . | TGTGCCAGCAGCGTAGAGGGGACAGGAAACTATGGCTACACCTTC | CASSVEGTGNYGYTF
TRBJ1-5 | TRBV5-1 | TRBD1 | . | TGCGCCAGCAGCCCGGGACAGGGCCTGAGTCAGCCCCAGCATTTT | CASSPGQGLSQPQHF
TRBJ2-2 | TRBV29-1 | . | . | TGCAGCGTTTCATCAGGGGACACCGGGGAGCTGTTTTTT | CSVSSGDTGELFF
TRBJ2-7 | TRBV6-2/TRBV6-3 | . | . | TGTGCCAGCAGTCGGCAGGATTTCTACGAGCAGTACTTC | CASSRQDFYEQYF
TRBJ1-5 | TRBV19 | . | few | TGTGCCAGTAGAGGATACAGGGGCAATCAGCCCCAGCATTTT | CASRGYRGNQPQHF
TRBJ2-1 | TRBV7-2 | TRBD2 | . | TGTGCCAGCAGCAAGTGGCTAGCGGGACCCAGGGATGAGCAGTTCTTC | CASSKWLAGPRDEQFF
TRBJ1-5 | TRBV19 | . | . | TGTGCCAGTAGTATTGGGCAGGGAAGCAATCAGCCCCAGCATTTT | CASSIGQGSNQPQHF
TRBJ2-1 | TRBV9 | TRBD2 | . | TGTGCCAGCAGCCCTCGCGCGCGGGAGGGCTACAATGAGCAGTTCTTC | CASSPRAREGYNEQFF
TRBJ1-1 | TRBV30 | . | . | TGTGCCTGGACCTCCCAGGGTTCCACTGAAGCTTTCTTT | CAWTSQGSTEAFF
TRBJ2-4 | TRBV28 | . | few | TGTGCCAGCAGTAGAGGGGGTAACTCTGGCAACATTCAGTACTTC | CASSRGGNSGNIQYF
TRBJ2-3 | TRBV19 | TRBD1 | . | TGTGCCAGTAGTGACCTACAGGGGGCGGGCACAGATACGCAGTATTTT | CASSDLQGAGTDTQYF
TRBJ1-1 | TRBV6-6 | . | . | TGTGCCAGCAGTTACTCGGCGGGTTACACTGAAGCTTTCTTT | CASSYSAGYTEAFF
TRBJ2-2 | TRBV5-5 | TRBD2 | . | TGTGCCAGCAGCCCGGGTTCACTAGCGGGCCGTAACACCGGGGAGCTGTTTTTT | CASSPGSLAGRNTGELFF
TRBJ2-2 | TRBV10-3 | TRBD1 | . | TGTGCCAGCGGGACAGGAAACACCGGGGAGCTGTTTTTT | CASGTGNTGELFF
TRBJ1-5 | TRBV5-1 | . | . | TGCGCCAGCAGCTTGGTTGGAGGGAACAATCAGCCCCAGCATTTT | CASSLVGGNNQPQHF
TRBJ2-5 | TRBV5-6 | TRBD1 | . | TGTGCCAGCAGCTTGGATATCGGACAGGTACAAGAGACCCAGTACTTC | CASSLDIGQVQETQYF
TRBJ1-1 | TRBV4-2 | . | . | TGTGCCAGCAGCACCCACGCGGGGGTCGGGGGGGCTTTCTTT | CASSTHAGVGGAFF
TRBJ2-4 | TRBV6-5 | . | once | TGTGCCAGCAGTACCGGGGGACAAAACATTCAGTACTTC | CASSTGGQNIQYF
TRBJ1-2 | TRBV28 | . | . | TGTGCCAGCAGTTCGGACCAGCGAGGGCCATATGGCTACACCTTC | CASSSDQRGPYGYTF
TRBJ1-3 | TRBV27 | . | . | TGTGCCAGCATACCGAGTGGTGGAAACACCATATATTTT | CASIPSGGNTIYF
TRBJ2-7 | TRBV6-5 | TRBD2 | . | TGTGCCAGCAGTTACAGCGCGGGGGGATCCTACGAGCAGTACTTC | CASSYSAGGSYEQYF
TRBJ1-5 | TRBV12-3/TRBV12-4 | . | . | TGTGCCAGCAGTCCGGGACTGCAGCAGCCCCAGCATTTT | CASSPGLQQPQHF
TRBJ2-7 | TRBV11-2 | TRBD1 | . | TGTGCCAGCAGCGCCCGGACAGGGGGGTACGAGCAGTACTTC | CASSARTGGYEQYF
TRBJ1-2 | TRBV12-3/TRBV12-4 | . | once | TGTGCCAGCAGTTTAGTCCCTGATGGCTACACCTTC | CASSLVPDGYTF
TRBJ1-2 | TRBV30 | . | . | TGTGCCTGGAGTGCGGGCAGGGTCTATGGCTACACCTTC | CAWSAGRVYGYTF
TRBJ1-4 | TRBV5-1 | . | . | TGCGCCAGCAGCTTGCAGGGAACTAATGAAAAACTGTTTTTT | CASSLQGTNEKLFF
TRBJ2-2 | TRBV5-1 | . | . | TGCGCCAGCACCAAACTAATGGACTTGGCCGGAACCGGGGAGCTGTTTTTT | CASTKLMDLAGTGELFF
TRBJ2-7 | TRBV14 | . | . | TGTGCCAGCAGCCAAGTGGCCCCCGGGGGCGAGCAGTACTTC | CASSQVAPGGEQYF
TRBJ2-7 | TRBV7-8 | TRBD1 | few | TGTGCCAGCAGCTCACCTACGCGACAGGGGCACTACGAGCAGTACTTC | CASSSPTRQGHYEQYF
TRBJ2-5 | TRBV12-3/TRBV12-4 | . | . | TGTGCCAGCAGTTCGCAAGAGACCCAGTACTTC | CASSSQETQYF